This is a list of T cell receptor beta chains from one sample in a study of blood T cell repertoires in COVID-19. The assay was immunoSEQ multiplex PCR, and TCRdb's table has in-frame clones only and misses some. The sample lists tens of thousands of clones, around 84% seen once, with approximately 60% in the top ten. The sequenced material came from peripheral blood. The source is a man in his 70s with acute or convalescent COVID-19. Both conserved end residues are part of each CDR3. A D gene is named only where the DNA matches it firmly. Clone size appears in some rows only: once, few, many, or a class for an expanded clone.

size	V	J	D	CDR3	DNA
-	TRBV20-1	TRBJ2-1	TRBD2	CSASPGLAGPVNEQFF	TGCAGTGCTAGTCCGGGACTAGCGGGACCTGTTAATGAGCAGTTCTTC
few	TRBV30	TRBJ1-2	-	CAWSEKGRNYGYTF	TGTGCCTGGAGTGAGAAGGGGCGAAACTATGGCTACACCTTC
-	TRBV7-2	TRBJ2-7	-	CASSLFSGSEQYF	TGTGCCAGCAGCTTATTTTCGGGGAGCGAGCAGTACTTC
-	TRBV28	TRBJ1-4	-	CASSLQTATNEKLFF	TGTGCCAGCAGTCTACAGACAGCAACTAATGAAAAACTGTTTTTT
once	TRBV6-5	TRBJ2-3	-	CASSYGGGMADTQYF	TGTGCCAGCAGTTACGGTGGGGGCATGGCAGATACGCAGTATTTT
-	TRBV7-9	TRBJ2-7	-	CASSSRAFSSYEQYF	TGTGCCAGCAGCTCCAGGGCGTTTAGCTCCTACGAGCAGTACTTC
-	TRBV19	TRBJ1-4	TRBD1	CASSQIRDREEEKLFF	TGTGCCAGTAGTCAGATCCGGGACAGGGAGGAAGAAAAACTGTTTTTT
few	TRBV5-6	TRBJ1-2	-	CASSLDSRGYTF	TGTGCCAGCAGCCTGGACAGCCGCGGCTACACCTTC
-	TRBV7-9	TRBJ2-5	-	CASSVGAGPPGETQYF	TGTGCCAGCAGCGTTGGGGCGGGACCTCCCGGGGAGACCCAGTACTTC
-	TRBV15	TRBJ1-2	TRBD1	CATSRASGTALYGYTF	TGTGCCACCAGCAGAGCTAGCGGGACAGCCTTATATGGCTACACCTTC
-	TRBV28	TRBJ1-2	TRBD1	CASSLMGQGYYGYTF	TGTGCCAGCAGTTTAATGGGACAGGGATACTATGGCTACACCTTC
-	TRBV27	TRBJ1-5	TRBD1	CASSPLLSQGARQPQHF	TGTGCCAGCAGTCCACTCCTCTCCCAGGGGGCGCGACAGCCCCAGCATTTT
-	TRBV7-8	TRBJ2-2	-	CASSNRRSGELFF	TGTGCCAGCAGCAACCGTCGGTCCGGGGAGCTGTTTTTT
-	TRBV11-3	TRBJ2-3	TRBD2	CASSLRTSTSGGIYTQYF	TGTGCCAGCAGCTTAAGGACCTCAACTAGCGGGGGGATTTATACGCAGTATTTT
-	TRBV15	TRBJ2-5	-	CATSRGAAETQYF	TGTGCCACCAGCAGAGGGGCCGCAGAGACCCAGTACTTC
-	TRBV7-2	TRBJ1-5	-	CASSSVAPNQPQHF	TGTGCCAGCAGTTCAGTCGCACCCAATCAGCCCCAGCATTTT
-	TRBV9	TRBJ2-7	-	CASSVGQGKGYEQYF	TGTGCCAGCAGCGTAGGGCAGGGAAAAGGGTACGAGCAGTACTTC
-	TRBV5-1	TRBJ2-5	-	CASSLGSFSLETQYF	TGCGCCAGCAGCTTGGGTTCGTTTAGCCTGGAGACCCAGTACTTC
-	TRBV4-1	TRBJ2-5	TRBD2	CASSLAGASETQYF	TGCGCCAGCAGCCTAGCGGGAGCTTCAGAGACCCAGTACTTC
-	TRBV6-5	TRBJ1-4	-	CASSYGTRTEKLFF	TGTGCCAGCAGTTATGGGACAAGGACAGAAAAACTGTTTTTT
few	TRBV5-4	TRBJ2-1	TRBD2	CASSEPLAGSFVGEQFF	TGTGCCAGCAGCGAACCACTAGCGGGATCATTTGTGGGTGAGCAGTTCTTC
-	TRBV7-2	TRBJ1-3	-	CASSSSAPGNTIYF	TGTGCCAGCAGCTCCAGCGCCCCTGGAAACACCATATATTTT
-	TRBV18	TRBJ2-5	TRBD2	CASSDSGGGETQYF	TGTGCCAGCTCAGATAGCGGGGGAGGAGAGACCCAGTACTTC
-	TRBV18	TRBJ1-4	-	CASSPKQVNEKLFF	TGTGCCAGCTCACCAAAACAGGTTAATGAAAAACTGTTTTTT
-	TRBV28	TRBJ1-5	TRBD1	CASSPQTGWNQPQHF	TGTGCCAGCAGTCCGCAGACAGGGTGGAATCAGCCCCAGCATTTT
-	TRBV2	TRBJ2-2	TRBD2	CASTGTSGSGGELFF	TGTGCCAGCACCGGGACTAGCGGGAGTGGCGGGGAGCTGTTTTTT
-	TRBV7-2	TRBJ1-3	TRBD1	CASSPWTGGNTIYF	TGTGCCAGCAGCCCGTGGACAGGGGGAAACACCATATATTTT
once	TRBV7-8	TRBJ1-2	-	CASSTRVNYGYTF	TGTGCCAGCAGCACCAGGGTTAACTATGGCTACACCTTC
-	TRBV28	TRBJ2-3	-	CASSWSWRSDTQYF	TGTGCCAGCAGCTGGAGCTGGAGATCAGATACGCAGTATTTT
once	TRBV29-1	TRBJ1-2	TRBD1	CSVNPGDRVHGYTF	TGCAGCGTCAACCCCGGGGACAGGGTCCATGGCTACACCTTC
-	TRBV15	TRBJ2-7	-	CATSRGPSGFSSYEQYF	TGTGCCACCAGCAGAGGGCCCAGCGGGTTTAGCTCCTACGAGCAGTACTTC
-	TRBV30	TRBJ1-2	TRBD1	CAWRGAGGTYGYTF	TGTGCCTGGAGAGGGGCAGGGGGGACCTATGGCTACACCTTC
-	TRBV5-1	TRBJ2-2	-	CASSPKAQGTGELFF	TGCGCCAGCAGCCCTAAAGCTCAGGGGACCGGGGAGCTGTTTTTT
-	TRBV7-2	TRBJ2-3	-	CASSLGSILADTQYF	TGTGCCAGCAGCTTAGGATCAATTTTAGCAGATACGCAGTATTTT
once	TRBV5-1	TRBJ1-2	-	CASSLGTPVVNYGYTF	TGCGCCAGCAGCTTGGGTACGCCGGTGGTCAACTATGGCTACACCTTC
-	TRBV2	TRBJ1-1	-	CASRLTDGGTEAFF	TGTGCCAGCAGGCTGACGGACGGGGGTACTGAAGCTTTCTTT
once	TRBV5-4	TRBJ1-4	TRBD1	CASSPGTGRGTNEKLFF	TGTGCCAGCAGCCCGGGGACAGGGCGGGGAACTAATGAAAAACTGTTTTTT
-	TRBV10-3	TRBJ2-7	-	CAVQPQGFHEQYF	TGTGCCGTCCAGCCCCAGGGATTCCACGAGCAGTACTTC
-	TRBV6-6	TRBJ2-5	-	CASSYGRGVTTQYF	TGTGCCAGCAGTTACGGCAGGGGTGTTACGACCCAGTACTTC
-	TRBV18	TRBJ1-3	TRBD1	CASSPGLQGGGNTIYF	TGTGCCAGCTCACCGGGCCTACAGGGGGGCGGAAACACCATATATTTT
-	TRBV7-2	TRBJ1-1	-	CASSLNRDTEAFF	TGTGCCAGCAGCTTAAACAGGGACACTGAAGCTTTCTTT
-	TRBV19	TRBJ1-5	-	CASSIADQPQHF	TGTGCCAGTAGTATAGCGGATCAGCCCCAGCATTTT
once	TRBV9	TRBJ1-4	TRBD1	CASSVRDRDEKLFF	TGTGCCAGCAGCGTCCGGGACAGGGATGAAAAACTGTTTTTT
-	TRBV10-3	TRBJ1-2	-	CAISESREDAGYTF	TGTGCCATCAGTGAGTCGCGGGAGGACGCTGGCTACACCTTC
-	TRBV12-3/TRBV12-4	TRBJ2-1	-	CASTPSNEQFF	TGTGCCAGCACCCCGTCCAATGAGCAGTTCTTC
-	TRBV9	TRBJ2-4	-	CASSARQAENIQYF	TGTGCCAGCAGCGCCAGACAGGCAGAAAACATTCAGTACTTC
-	TRBV2	TRBJ2-7	-	CASSPEASSYEQYF	TGTGCCAGCAGCCCCGAAGCTTCTTCCTACGAGCAGTACTTC
-	TRBV2	TRBJ1-1	-	CASRWEKNTEAFF	TGTGCCAGCAGGTGGGAGAAGAACACTGAAGCTTTCTTT
few	TRBV6-5	TRBJ1-4	TRBD1	CASSYDRENEKLFF	TGTGCCAGCAGTTACGACAGGGAGAATGAAAAACTGTTTTTT
-	TRBV27	TRBJ2-5	-	CASSFLGGTQYF	TGTGCCAGCAGTTTCCTCGGGGGGACCCAGTACTTC
-	TRBV7-3	TRBJ2-1	-	CASSPGIEQFF	TGTGCCAGCAGCCCCGGGATTGAGCAGTTCTTC
-	TRBV28	TRBJ2-7	-	CASQTSGRAYEQYF	TGTGCCTCCCAAACAAGCGGACGGGCCTACGAGCAGTACTTC
-	TRBV15	TRBJ1-1	-	CATSREINEAFF	TGTGCCACCAGCAGAGAAATAAATGAAGCTTTCTTT
-	TRBV19	TRBJ1-1	-	CASNYYGQNTEAFF	TGTGCCAGTAACTACTATGGACAGAACACTGAAGCTTTCTTT
-	TRBV12-5	TRBJ2-7	TRBD2	CASGLQLAGASYEQYF	TGTGCTAGTGGTTTGCAACTAGCGGGAGCGTCCTACGAGCAGTACTTC
-	TRBV6-2/TRBV6-3	TRBJ2-7	-	CASSLSPYEQYF	TGTGCCAGCAGTCTATCCCCGTACGAGCAGTACTTC